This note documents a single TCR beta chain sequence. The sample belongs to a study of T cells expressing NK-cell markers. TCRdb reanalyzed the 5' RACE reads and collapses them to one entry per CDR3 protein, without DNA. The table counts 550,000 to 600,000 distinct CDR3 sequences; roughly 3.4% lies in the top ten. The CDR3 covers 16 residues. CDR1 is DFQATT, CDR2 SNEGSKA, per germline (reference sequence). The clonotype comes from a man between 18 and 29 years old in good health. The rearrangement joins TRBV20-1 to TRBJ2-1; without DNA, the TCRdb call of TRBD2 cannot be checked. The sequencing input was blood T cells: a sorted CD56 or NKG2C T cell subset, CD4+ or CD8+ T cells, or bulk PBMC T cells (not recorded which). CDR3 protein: CSARPLAGSSYNEQFF.